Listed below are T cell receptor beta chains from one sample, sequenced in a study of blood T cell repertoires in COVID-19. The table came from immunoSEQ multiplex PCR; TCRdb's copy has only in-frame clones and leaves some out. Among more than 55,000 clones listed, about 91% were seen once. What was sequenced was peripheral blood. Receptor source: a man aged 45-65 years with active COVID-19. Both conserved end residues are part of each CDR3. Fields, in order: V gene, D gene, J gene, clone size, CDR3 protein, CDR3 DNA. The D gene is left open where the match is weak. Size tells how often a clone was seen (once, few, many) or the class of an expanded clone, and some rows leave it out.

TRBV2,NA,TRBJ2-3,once,CASSGGFTDTQYF,TGTGCCAGCAGTGGAGGGTTCACAGATACGCAGTATTTT
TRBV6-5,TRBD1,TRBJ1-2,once,CASKDRGHYGYTF,TGTGCCAGCAAGGACAGGGGGCACTATGGCTACACCTTC
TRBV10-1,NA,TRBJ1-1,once,CASSDQGTAEAFF,TGCGCCAGCAGTGACCAGGGGACCGCTGAAGCTTTCTTT
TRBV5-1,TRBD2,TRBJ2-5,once,CASSLRVPIREGQETQYF,TGCGCCAGCAGCTTGAGGGTCCCTATTCGGGAGGGCCAGGAGACCCAGTACTTC
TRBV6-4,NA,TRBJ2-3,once,CASSDLQGSQYF,TGTGCCAGCAGTGATCTACAGGGTTCGCAGTATTTT
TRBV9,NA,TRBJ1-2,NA,CASSVEESVTNYGYTF,TGTGCCAGCAGCGTAGAGGAGTCGGTTACTAACTATGGCTACACCTTC
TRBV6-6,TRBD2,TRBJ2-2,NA,CASSVPGLGNTGELFF,TGTGCCAGCAGTGTCCCCGGACTAGGGAACACCGGGGAGCTGTTTTTT
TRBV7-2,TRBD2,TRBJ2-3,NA,CASSSIAGSLPTDTQYF,TGTGCCAGCAGTTCCATAGCGGGGAGTCTACCCACAGATACGCAGTATTTT
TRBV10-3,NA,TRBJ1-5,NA,CAISPGSNQPQHF,TGTGCCATCAGTCCGGGTAGCAATCAGCCCCAGCATTTT
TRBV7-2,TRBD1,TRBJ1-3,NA,CASSLGYGTAAFSGNTIYF,TGTGCCAGCAGCTTAGGGTACGGGACAGCCGCATTCTCTGGAAACACCATATATTTT
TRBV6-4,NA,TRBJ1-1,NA,CASRENRTNTEAFF,TGTGCCAGCAGGGAGAACAGGACGAACACTGAAGCTTTCTTT
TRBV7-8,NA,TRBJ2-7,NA,CASSPTGREQYF,TGTGCCAGCAGCCCCACAGGGCGCGAGCAGTACTTC
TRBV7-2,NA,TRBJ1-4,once,CASSSSEKLFF,TGTGCCAGCAGCTCGAGTGAAAAACTGTTTTTT
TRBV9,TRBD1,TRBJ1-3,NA,CASSPHGTGNGNTIYF,TGTGCCAGCAGCCCCCACGGGACAGGGAACGGAAACACCATATATTTT
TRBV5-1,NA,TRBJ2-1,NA,CASSFDRSNEQFF,TGCGCCAGCAGCTTTGACAGGAGCAATGAGCAGTTCTTC
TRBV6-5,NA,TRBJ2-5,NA,CASSYRGLETQYF,TGTGCCAGCAGTTATAGAGGTTTAGAGACCCAGTACTTC
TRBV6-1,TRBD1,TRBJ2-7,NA,CASSTSDRVDYEQYF,TGTGCCAGCAGCACCTCGGACAGGGTTGATTACGAGCAGTACTTC
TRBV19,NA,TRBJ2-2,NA,CASTQAGRNTGELFF,TGTGCCAGTACCCAGGCAGGCCGGAACACCGGGGAGCTGTTTTTT
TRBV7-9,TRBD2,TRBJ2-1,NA,CASSLDGRGAYNEQFF,TGTGCCAGCAGCTTAGATGGGAGGGGAGCCTACAATGAGCAGTTCTTC
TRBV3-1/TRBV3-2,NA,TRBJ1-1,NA,CASRHTENTEAFF,TGTGCCAGCAGACATACAGAGAACACTGAAGCTTTCTTT
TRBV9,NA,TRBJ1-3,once,CASSVGLAPVSGNTIYF,TGTGCCAGCAGCGTAGGACTCGCCCCCGTTTCTGGAAACACCATATATTTT
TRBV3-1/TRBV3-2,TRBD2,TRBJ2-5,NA,CASSQGGGAMETQYF,TGTGCCAGCAGCCAAGGCGGGGGGGCCATGGAGACCCAGTACTTC
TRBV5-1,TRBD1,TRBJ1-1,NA,CASRLQGIGPTEAFF,TGCGCCAGCAGGTTACAGGGGATCGGGCCCACTGAAGCTTTCTTT
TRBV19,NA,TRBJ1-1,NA,CASSNGGQAVSNTEAFF,TGTGCCAGTAGTAACGGAGGGCAGGCGGTGTCGAACACTGAAGCTTTCTTT
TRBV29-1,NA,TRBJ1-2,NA,CSVSQGYGYTF,TGCAGCGTCTCCCAGGGTTATGGCTACACCTTC
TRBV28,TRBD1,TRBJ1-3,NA,CASSPGTVRNTIYF,TGTGCCAGCAGTCCCGGGACAGTTAGAAACACCATATATTTT
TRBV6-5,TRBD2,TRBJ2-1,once,CASSYLTSGRADEQFF,TGTGCCAGCAGTTACTTGACTAGCGGGAGGGCCGATGAGCAGTTCTTC
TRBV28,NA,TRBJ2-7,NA,CASSQAGGTLYEQYF,TGTGCCAGCAGTCAAGCTGGCGGGACGCTCTACGAGCAGTACTTC
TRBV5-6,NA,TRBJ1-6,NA,CASSQQGWYNSPLHF,TGTGCCAGCAGCCAACAGGGTTGGTATAATTCACCCCTCCACTTT
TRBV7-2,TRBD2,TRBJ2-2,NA,CATTGGTNTGELFF,TGTGCCACCACCGGGGGGACGAACACCGGGGAGCTGTTTTTT
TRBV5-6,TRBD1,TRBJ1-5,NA,CASSFGQASINQPQHF,TGTGCCAGCAGCTTTGGACAGGCCTCCATCAATCAGCCCCAGCATTTT
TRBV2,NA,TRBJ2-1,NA,CASSGLARGREQFF,TGTGCCAGCAGTGGGCTAGCGCGAGGGAGGGAGCAGTTCTTC
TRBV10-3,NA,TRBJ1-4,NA,CAISEGRNEKLFF,TGTGCCATCAGTGAAGGCAGGAATGAAAAACTGTTTTTT
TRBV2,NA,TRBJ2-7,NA,CASGLSEQYF,TGTGCCAGCGGGCTAAGCGAGCAGTACTTC
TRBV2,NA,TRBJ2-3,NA,CASLRDLFSTDTQYF,TGTGCCAGCCTCCGGGACTTGTTTAGCACAGATACGCAGTATTTT
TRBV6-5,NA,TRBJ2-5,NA,CASRRDSYREETQYF,TGTGCCAGCAGGCGGGACTCCTATCGGGAAGAGACCCAGTACTTC
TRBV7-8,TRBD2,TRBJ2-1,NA,CASRLGSGGYEQFF,TGTGCCAGCAGGTTGGGGTCGGGAGGGTATGAGCAGTTCTTC
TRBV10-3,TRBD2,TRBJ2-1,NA,CAISRTSDEQFF,TGTGCCATCAGTCGAACTAGCGATGAGCAGTTCTTC
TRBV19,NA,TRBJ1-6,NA,CASTDTGFNSPLHF,TGTGCCAGTACCGACACAGGGTTCAATTCACCCCTCCACTTT
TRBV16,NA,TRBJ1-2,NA,CASSQSTGGYGYTF,TGTGCCAGCAGCCAATCTACAGGCGGCTATGGCTACACCTTC
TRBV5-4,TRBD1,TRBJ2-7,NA,CASSQGTAEQYF,TGTGCCAGCAGCCAAGGGACAGCCGAGCAGTACTTC
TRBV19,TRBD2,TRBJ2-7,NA,CASSVTSGRFYEQYF,TGTGCCAGTAGTGTGACTAGCGGGAGGTTCTACGAGCAGTACTTC
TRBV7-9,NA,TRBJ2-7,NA,CASSLQGSEQYF,TGTGCCAGCAGCTTACAGGGGTCCGAGCAGTACTTC
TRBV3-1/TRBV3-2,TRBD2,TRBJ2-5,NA,CASSQVGLAVQETQYF,TGTGCCAGCAGCCAAGTCGGACTAGCGGTCCAAGAGACCCAGTACTTC
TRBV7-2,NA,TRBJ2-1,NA,CASSPRMRNEQFF,TGTGCCAGCAGCCCCCGAATGAGGAATGAGCAGTTCTTC
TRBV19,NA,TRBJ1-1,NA,CASSIEGRLRSEAFF,TGTGCCAGTAGTATAGAGGGCAGGCTAAGATCTGAAGCTTTCTTT
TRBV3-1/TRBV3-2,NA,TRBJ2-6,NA,CASSPPRQYNVLTF,TGTGCCAGCAGCCCCCCGCGACAGTACAACGTCCTGACTTTC
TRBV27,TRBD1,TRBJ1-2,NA,CASSSQFLTGARGYGYTF,TGTGCCAGCAGTTCCCAATTTCTCACAGGGGCCAGGGGTTATGGCTACACCTTC
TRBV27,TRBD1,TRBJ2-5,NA,CASSLRDSQETQYF,TGTGCCAGCAGTTTACGGGACAGCCAAGAGACCCAGTACTTC
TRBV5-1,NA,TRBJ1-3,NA,CASRTDSGNTIYF,TGCGCCAGCAGGACAGACTCTGGAAACACCATATATTTT
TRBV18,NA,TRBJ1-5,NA,CASSTGAASNQPQHF,TGTGCCAGCTCAACAGGCGCAGCCAGCAATCAGCCCCAGCATTTT
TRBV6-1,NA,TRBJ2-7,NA,CASSEKGGDSSYEQYF,TGTGCCAGCAGTGAAAAGGGCGGGGACAGCTCCTACGAGCAGTACTTC